Detailed here is one T cell receptor beta chain. Its antigen is not identified. This record comes from a study of T cell responses to AZD1222 COVID-19 vaccine. Clones were sequenced by immunoSEQ multiplex PCR, and TCRdb holds only the in-frame ones, with some missing. The sample yields about 130,000 clones, over 90% seen once. Germline CDR1 SGHRS, CDR2 YFSETQ. The junction had 6 bases not matched to a gene; V was cut back by 4 bases and J by 5 bases. The CDR3 extends over 14 amino acids. Study conclusions and caveats: White British people made up most donors, females outnumbered males, and clonal diversity was possibly underestimated. Spike-specific TCR repertoires showed rising breadth and depth after two AZD1222 doses.

The sequences come from peripheral blood, collected on day 0 of AZD1222 vaccination. The J gene is TRBJ1-3, the V gene TRBV5-1; the match to TRBD1 covers 7 bases. This clonotype was sampled from an adult in good health. The CDR3 spells CASSQQGRRNTIYF. The CDR3 DNA follows: TGCGCCAGCAGCCAACAGGGGAGAAGAAACACCATATATTTT.